These T cell receptor beta chains were read from a single sample in a study of cytomegalovirus exposure and HLA in healthy donors. The data were produced by immunoSEQ multiplex PCR, yet TCRdb's version contains in-frame clones alone and is incomplete. The data show approximately 150,000 clones, with 75% seen just once and approximately 11% held by the top ten. What was sequenced was PBMCs. These receptors were collected from a man aged 18 to 30 in good health and CMV-seropositive. The CDR3 runs from the conserved cysteine through the conserved F or W. A D gene is named only where the DNA matches it firmly. Not every row has a clone size; where given, it reads once, few, many or a size class.

v_gene: TRBV28
abundance: -
d_gene: TRBD1
j_gene: TRBJ2-7
CDR3aa: CASTNRGVPYEQYF
CDR3nt: TGTGCCAGCACGAACAGGGGGGTTCCCTACGAGCAGTACTTC

v_gene: TRBV19
abundance: -
d_gene: TRBD2
j_gene: TRBJ2-3
CDR3aa: CASRSAGSGSPDTQYF
CDR3nt: TGTGCCAGTCGAAGCGCGGGAAGCGGGAGCCCAGATACGCAGTATTTT

v_gene: TRBV27
abundance: -
d_gene: -
j_gene: TRBJ2-7
CDR3aa: CAREDSSYEQYF
CDR3nt: TGTGCCAGGGAGGACAGCTCCTACGAGCAGTACTTC

v_gene: TRBV20-1
abundance: few
d_gene: TRBD1
j_gene: TRBJ1-1
CDR3aa: CSARGTGEAFF
CDR3nt: TGCAGTGCTAGAGGGACAGGTGAAGCTTTCTTT

v_gene: TRBV7-3
abundance: -
d_gene: -
j_gene: TRBJ2-7
CDR3aa: CASSLNGQSRYEQYF
CDR3nt: TGTGCCAGCAGCTTAAACGGACAGAGCCGATACGAGCAGTACTTC

v_gene: TRBV27
abundance: -
d_gene: -
j_gene: TRBJ2-7
CDR3aa: CASSDSGTPGVEQYF
CDR3nt: TGTGCCAGCAGCGACTCCGGGACCCCGGGAGTCGAGCAGTACTTC

v_gene: TRBV25-1
abundance: -
d_gene: -
j_gene: TRBJ2-5
CDR3aa: CASRLGGQETQYF
CDR3nt: TGTGCCAGCAGACTCGGGGGCCAAGAGACCCAGTACTTC

v_gene: TRBV2
abundance: -
d_gene: TRBD2
j_gene: TRBJ2-7
CDR3aa: CASSDGLAGGDEQYF
CDR3nt: TGTGCCAGCAGTGATGGACTAGCGGGAGGGGACGAGCAGTACTTC

v_gene: TRBV29-1
abundance: -
d_gene: -
j_gene: TRBJ2-5
CDR3aa: CSVEDQESSGFPVPQETQYF
CDR3nt: TGCAGCGTTGAAGATCAAGAGAGTAGCGGATTCCCTGTTCCCCAAGAGACCCAGTACTTC

v_gene: TRBV28
abundance: once
d_gene: TRBD2
j_gene: TRBJ2-3
CDR3aa: CASSFSGSGTDTQYF
CDR3nt: TGTGCCAGCAGTTTTAGCGGGAGTGGAACAGATACGCAGTATTTT

v_gene: TRBV10-3
abundance: -
d_gene: TRBD1
j_gene: TRBJ2-1
CDR3aa: CAISDDRGLDEQFF
CDR3nt: TGTGCCATCAGTGACGACAGGGGTTTGGATGAGCAGTTCTTC

v_gene: TRBV21-1
abundance: -
d_gene: -
j_gene: TRBJ2-3
CDR3aa: CASQKTHGCTDTQYF
CDR3nt: TGTGCCAGCCAAAAAACCCACGGTTGCACAGATACGCAGTATTTT

v_gene: TRBV28
abundance: -
d_gene: TRBD2
j_gene: TRBJ2-1
CDR3aa: CASIQLAGGSYNEQFF
CDR3nt: TGTGCCAGCATCCAACTAGCGGGAGGGTCGTACAATGAGCAGTTCTTC

v_gene: TRBV27
abundance: -
d_gene: -
j_gene: TRBJ2-7
CDR3aa: CASSSLFPSSSEQYF
CDR3nt: TGTGCCAGCAGTTCGTTATTTCCGAGTTCCTCCGAGCAGTACTTC

v_gene: TRBV2
abundance: few
d_gene: -
j_gene: TRBJ1-2
CDR3aa: CASSEQGNTYGYTF
CDR3nt: TGTGCCAGCAGCGAACAGGGTAACACCTATGGCTACACCTTC

v_gene: TRBV4-2
abundance: -
d_gene: -
j_gene: TRBJ2-3
CDR3aa: CASSQVGVRRGLADTQYF
CDR3nt: TGTGCCAGCAGCCAAGTGGGGGTAAGGCGGGGTTTGGCAGATACGCAGTATTTT

v_gene: TRBV19
abundance: -
d_gene: -
j_gene: TRBJ2-7
CDR3aa: CASSMSGLPIYEQYF
CDR3nt: TGTGCCAGTAGTATGAGTGGACTCCCTATCTACGAGCAGTACTTC

v_gene: TRBV7-9
abundance: -
d_gene: TRBD1
j_gene: TRBJ1-2
CDR3aa: CASSPDRELAGYTF
CDR3nt: TGTGCCAGCAGCCCTGACAGGGAGTTGGCTGGCTACACCTTC

v_gene: TRBV5-1
abundance: -
d_gene: -
j_gene: TRBJ2-5
CDR3aa: CASSLGSVRGRRETQYF
CDR3nt: TGCGCCAGCAGCTTGGGGTCGGTCAGGGGGAGGCGAGAGACCCAGTACTTC

v_gene: TRBV28
abundance: -
d_gene: TRBD2
j_gene: TRBJ2-7
CDR3aa: CASSPRGLAGGEQYF
CDR3nt: TGTGCCAGCAGTCCCCGGGGACTAGCGGGAGGCGAGCAGTACTTC

v_gene: TRBV27
abundance: -
d_gene: -
j_gene: TRBJ2-1
CDR3aa: CAASSASSYNEQFF
CDR3nt: TGTGCCGCTTCTTCAGCGAGCTCCTACAATGAGCAGTTCTTC

v_gene: TRBV5-1
abundance: -
d_gene: TRBD1
j_gene: TRBJ1-2
CDR3aa: CASSLARTGGYTF
CDR3nt: TGCGCCAGCAGCTTGGCCCGGACAGGTGGCTACACCTTC

v_gene: TRBV27
abundance: -
d_gene: -
j_gene: TRBJ2-7
CDR3aa: CASSFHGGEQYF
CDR3nt: TGTGCCAGCAGTTTCCACGGGGGTGAGCAGTACTTC

v_gene: TRBV6-1
abundance: -
d_gene: -
j_gene: TRBJ2-1
CDR3aa: CASGTGPTYNEQFF
CDR3nt: TGTGCCAGCGGCACAGGGCCTACCTACAATGAGCAGTTCTTC

v_gene: TRBV19
abundance: -
d_gene: TRBD1
j_gene: TRBJ1-5
CDR3aa: CASKGTVSNQPQHF
CDR3nt: TGTGCCAGTAAGGGGACAGTTAGCAATCAGCCCCAGCATTTT

v_gene: TRBV5-1
abundance: -
d_gene: TRBD1
j_gene: TRBJ2-5
CDR3aa: CASSRGVGQGIETQYF
CDR3nt: TGCGCCAGCAGCCGAGGGGTAGGACAGGGCATAGAGACCCAGTACTTC

v_gene: TRBV27
abundance: -
d_gene: TRBD1
j_gene: TRBJ2-1
CDR3aa: CASSLTGINEQFF
CDR3nt: TGTGCCAGCAGTTTGACAGGGATCAATGAGCAGTTCTTC

v_gene: TRBV5-1
abundance: -
d_gene: TRBD2
j_gene: TRBJ2-2
CDR3aa: CASSPRASGSVGGELFF
CDR3nt: TGCGCCAGCAGCCCCAGGGCGAGCGGGAGCGTTGGCGGGGAGCTGTTTTTT

v_gene: TRBV30
abundance: -
d_gene: -
j_gene: TRBJ1-4
CDR3aa: CAWSIPPTNERLFF
CDR3nt: TGTGCCTGGAGTATACCGCCAACTAATGAAAGACTGTTTTTT

v_gene: TRBV29-1
abundance: -
d_gene: TRBD1
j_gene: TRBJ2-5
CDR3aa: CSAGQGQETQYF
CDR3nt: TGCAGCGCGGGACAGGGCCAAGAGACCCAGTACTTC

v_gene: TRBV6-6
abundance: few
d_gene: -
j_gene: TRBJ2-7
CDR3aa: CASSYLGRGVDF
CDR3nt: TGTGCCAGCAGTTACTTGGGACGCGGGGTAGACTTC

v_gene: TRBV5-1
abundance: -
d_gene: -
j_gene: TRBJ1-3
CDR3aa: CASSLELSSGNTIYF
CDR3nt: TGCGCCAGCAGCTTGGAACTGAGCTCTGGAAACACCATATATTTT

v_gene: TRBV28
abundance: -
d_gene: -
j_gene: TRBJ2-1
CDR3aa: CASSPAVSSYNEQFF
CDR3nt: TGTGCCAGCAGTCCCGCGGTGAGCTCCTACAATGAGCAGTTCTTC

v_gene: TRBV30
abundance: -
d_gene: -
j_gene: TRBJ2-3
CDR3aa: CAWSGEDGRFADTQYF
CDR3nt: TGTGCCTGGAGTGGAGAAGATGGTCGTTTTGCAGATACGCAGTATTTT

v_gene: TRBV14
abundance: -
d_gene: -
j_gene: TRBJ2-3
CDR3aa: CASSQDRRVSDTQYF
CDR3nt: TGTGCCAGCAGCCAAGATCGGAGGGTTTCAGATACGCAGTATTTT

v_gene: TRBV29-1
abundance: -
d_gene: -
j_gene: TRBJ1-1
CDR3aa: CSVEGEVVTEAFF
CDR3nt: TGCAGCGTTGAAGGTGAGGTTGTCACTGAAGCTTTCTTT

v_gene: TRBV5-1
abundance: -
d_gene: TRBD1
j_gene: TRBJ2-7
CDR3aa: CASSLKGQVNYEQYF
CDR3nt: TGCGCCAGCAGCTTGAAGGGACAGGTGAACTACGAGCAGTACTTC

v_gene: TRBV7-9
abundance: -
d_gene: TRBD2
j_gene: TRBJ2-7
CDR3aa: CASSFVSWREGYEQYF
CDR3nt: TGTGCCAGCAGCTTCGTATCTTGGCGGGAGGGTTACGAGCAGTACTTC

v_gene: TRBV5-1
abundance: -
d_gene: TRBD1
j_gene: TRBJ1-4
CDR3aa: CASSRFQGANEKLFF
CDR3nt: TGCGCCAGCAGCCGGTTTCAGGGGGCTAATGAAAAACTGTTTTTT

v_gene: TRBV7-9
abundance: few
d_gene: TRBD1
j_gene: TRBJ2-3
CDR3aa: CASSHRDRGIGTQYF
CDR3nt: TGTGCCAGCAGCCACCGGGACAGAGGGATTGGTACGCAGTATTTT

v_gene: TRBV14
abundance: -
d_gene: TRBD1
j_gene: TRBJ2-7
CDR3aa: CASSQDVAGGREQYF
CDR3nt: TGTGCCAGCAGCCAAGATGTCGCAGGGGGCAGGGAGCAGTACTTC

v_gene: TRBV29-1
abundance: -
d_gene: -
j_gene: TRBJ2-2
CDR3aa: CSVLGGADGELFF
CDR3nt: TGCAGCGTTTTGGGGGGGGCGGACGGGGAGCTGTTTTTT

v_gene: TRBV7-2
abundance: few
d_gene: -
j_gene: TRBJ1-5
CDR3aa: CASSLYGGEEGQPQHF
CDR3nt: TGTGCCAGCAGCCTCTACGGCGGGGAGGAGGGTCAGCCCCAGCATTTT

v_gene: TRBV5-6
abundance: -
d_gene: TRBD1
j_gene: TRBJ1-2
CDR3aa: CASSLWVGTGYGYPF
CDR3nt: TGTGCCAGCAGCTTGTGGGTCGGGACAGGCTATGGCTACCCCTTC

v_gene: TRBV9
abundance: -
d_gene: -
j_gene: TRBJ2-1
CDR3aa: CASSLGLYNEQFF
CDR3nt: TGTGCCAGCAGCTTAGGACTCTACAATGAGCAGTTCTTC

v_gene: TRBV11-2
abundance: few
d_gene: -
j_gene: TRBJ1-2
CDR3aa: CAIRTLAGADGYTF
CDR3nt: TGTGCCATCCGCACGCTGGCAGGGGCGGATGGCTACACCTTC

v_gene: TRBV12-5
abundance: few
d_gene: -
j_gene: TRBJ2-7
CDR3aa: CASGLDYMSYEQYF
CDR3nt: TGTGCTAGTGGTTTGGACTACATGAGCTACGAGCAGTACTTC

v_gene: TRBV28
abundance: -
d_gene: TRBD2
j_gene: TRBJ2-1
CDR3aa: CASRVSGTTYNEQFF
CDR3nt: TGTGCCAGCAGGGTTAGCGGGACCACCTACAATGAGCAGTTCTTC

v_gene: TRBV4-1
abundance: -
d_gene: TRBD2
j_gene: TRBJ2-7
CDR3aa: CASSSPSGTTQNYEQYF
CDR3nt: TGCGCCAGCAGCTCACCTTCCGGGACTACACAAAACTACGAGCAGTACTTC

v_gene: TRBV5-1
abundance: -
d_gene: -
j_gene: TRBJ1-4
CDR3aa: CASSQRRATNEKLFF
CDR3nt: TGCGCCAGCAGCCAGAGGAGAGCAACTAATGAAAAACTGTTTTTT

v_gene: TRBV11-2
abundance: few
d_gene: TRBD2
j_gene: TRBJ2-7
CDR3aa: CASSPGIAGVYEQYF
CDR3nt: TGTGCCAGCAGCCCCGGTATAGCGGGAGTCTACGAGCAGTACTTC

v_gene: TRBV2
abundance: -
d_gene: -
j_gene: TRBJ1-4
CDR3aa: CASSPGTSKDFRATNEKLFF
CDR3nt: TGTGCCAGCAGTCCCGGGACATCTAAAGATTTCCGAGCAACTAATGAAAAACTGTTTTTT

v_gene: TRBV28
abundance: -
d_gene: -
j_gene: TRBJ2-3
CDR3aa: CASREGVTDTQYF
CDR3nt: TGTGCCAGCAGGGAGGGTGTCACAGATACGCAGTATTTT

v_gene: TRBV13
abundance: -
d_gene: -
j_gene: TRBJ1-3
CDR3aa: CASQGGGTGLSGNTIYF
CDR3nt: TGTGCCAGCCAGGGAGGTGGAACAGGACTCTCTGGAAACACCATATATTTT

v_gene: TRBV7-9
abundance: -
d_gene: -
j_gene: TRBJ2-7
CDR3aa: CASSPAEKYEQYF
CDR3nt: TGTGCCAGCAGCCCAGCGGAGAAATACGAGCAGTACTTC